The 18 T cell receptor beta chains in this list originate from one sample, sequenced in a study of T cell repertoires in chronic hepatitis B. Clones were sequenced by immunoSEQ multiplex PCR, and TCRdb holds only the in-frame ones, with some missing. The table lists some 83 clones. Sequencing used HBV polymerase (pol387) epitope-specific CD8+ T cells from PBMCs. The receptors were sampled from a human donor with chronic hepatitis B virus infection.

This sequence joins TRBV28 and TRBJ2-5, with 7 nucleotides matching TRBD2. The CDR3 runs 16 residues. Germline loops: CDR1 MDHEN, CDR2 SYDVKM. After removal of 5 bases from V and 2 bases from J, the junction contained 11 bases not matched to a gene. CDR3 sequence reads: CASSGGAGLVQETQYF. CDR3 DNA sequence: TGTGCCAGCAGTGGCGGAGCGGGATTAGTACAAGAGACCCAGTACTTC.

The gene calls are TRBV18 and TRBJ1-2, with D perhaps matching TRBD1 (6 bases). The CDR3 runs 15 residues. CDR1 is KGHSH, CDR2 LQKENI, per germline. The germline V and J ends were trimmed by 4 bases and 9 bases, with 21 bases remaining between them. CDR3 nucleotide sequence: TGTGCCAGCTCACAAACCTACTCCAGGGGCATCAGCTACACCTTC. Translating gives CASSQTYSRGISYTF.

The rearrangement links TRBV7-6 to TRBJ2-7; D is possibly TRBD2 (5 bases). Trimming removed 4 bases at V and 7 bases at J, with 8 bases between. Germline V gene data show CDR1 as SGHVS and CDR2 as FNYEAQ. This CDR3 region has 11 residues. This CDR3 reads CASSSGSEQYF. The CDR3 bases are TGTGCCAGCAGCTCGGGGAGTGAGCAGTACTTC.

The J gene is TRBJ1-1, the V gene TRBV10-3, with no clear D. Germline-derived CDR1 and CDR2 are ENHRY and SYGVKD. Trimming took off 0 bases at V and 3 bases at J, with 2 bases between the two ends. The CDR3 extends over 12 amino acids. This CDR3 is CAISESDTEAFF. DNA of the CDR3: TGTGCCATCAGTGAGTCGGACACTGAAGCTTTCTTT.

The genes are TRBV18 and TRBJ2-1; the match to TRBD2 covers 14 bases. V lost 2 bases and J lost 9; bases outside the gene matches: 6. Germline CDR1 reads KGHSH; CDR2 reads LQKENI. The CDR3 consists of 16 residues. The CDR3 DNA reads TGTGCCAGCTCACCAGGGACTAGCGGGAGTGTATCTGAGCAGTTCTTC. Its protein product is CASSPGTSGSVSEQFF.

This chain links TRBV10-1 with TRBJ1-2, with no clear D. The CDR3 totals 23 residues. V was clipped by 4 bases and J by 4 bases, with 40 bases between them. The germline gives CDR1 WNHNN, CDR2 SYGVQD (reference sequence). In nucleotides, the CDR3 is TGCGCCAGCAGTGTTTTGGCAAGATCGCGAAAGACCTATGGATCGCGAAAGACCTATGGCTACACCTTC. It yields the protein CASSVLARSRKTYGSRKTYGYTF.

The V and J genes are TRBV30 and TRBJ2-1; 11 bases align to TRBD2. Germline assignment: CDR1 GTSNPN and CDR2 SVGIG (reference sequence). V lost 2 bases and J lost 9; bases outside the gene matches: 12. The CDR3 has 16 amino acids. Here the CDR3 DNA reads TGTGCCTGGAGTAACTTAGCGGGAGGGAGTAGGGCTGAGCAGTTCTTC. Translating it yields CAWSNLAGGSRAEQFF. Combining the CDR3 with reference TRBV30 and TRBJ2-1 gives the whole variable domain SQTIHQWPATLVQPVGSPLSLECTVEGTSNPNLYWYRQAAGRGLQLLFYSVGIGQISSEVPQNLSASRPQDRQFILSSKKLLLSDSGFYLCAWSNLAGGSRAEQFFGPGTRLTVL.

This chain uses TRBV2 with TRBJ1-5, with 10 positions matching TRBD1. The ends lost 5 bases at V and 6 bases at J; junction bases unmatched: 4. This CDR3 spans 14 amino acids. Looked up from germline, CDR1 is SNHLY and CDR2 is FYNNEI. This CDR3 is CASSLDRGLQPQHF. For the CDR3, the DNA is TGTGCCAGCAGTTTAGACAGGGGGCTTCAGCCCCAGCATTTT. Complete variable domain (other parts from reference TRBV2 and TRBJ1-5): EPEVTQTPSHQVTQMGQEVILRCVPISNHLYFYWYRQILGQKVEFLVSFYNNEISEKSEIFDDQFSVERPDGSNFTLKIRSTKLEDSAMYFCASSLDRGLQPQHFGDGTRLSIL.

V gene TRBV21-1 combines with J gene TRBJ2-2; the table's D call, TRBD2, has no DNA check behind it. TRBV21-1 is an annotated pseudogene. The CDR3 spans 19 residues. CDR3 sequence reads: CASSKETTQSMSYTGELFF. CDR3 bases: TGTGCCAGCAGCAAAGAGACTACGCAATCAATGTCGTACACCGGGGAGCTGTTTTTT.

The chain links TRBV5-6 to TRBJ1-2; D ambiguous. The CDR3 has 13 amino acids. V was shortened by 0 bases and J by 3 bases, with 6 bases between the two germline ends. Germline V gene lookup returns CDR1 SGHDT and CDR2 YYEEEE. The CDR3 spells CASSLARDYGYTF. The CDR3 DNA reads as TGTGCCAGCAGCTTGGCCCGGGACTATGGCTACACCTTC.

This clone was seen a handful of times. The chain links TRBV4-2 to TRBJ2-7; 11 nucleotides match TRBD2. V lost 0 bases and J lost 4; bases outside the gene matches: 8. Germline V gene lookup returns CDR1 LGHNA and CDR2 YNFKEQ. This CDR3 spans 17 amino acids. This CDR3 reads CASSQETTSGSVYEQYF. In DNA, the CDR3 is TGTGCCAGCAGCCAAGAAACAACTAGCGGGAGTGTTTACGAGCAGTACTTC.

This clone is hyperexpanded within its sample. DNA of the CDR3: TGTGCCAGCAGTTCCGATTGGGACTGGGGAAACACCATATATTTT. Translating it yields CASSSDWDWGNTIYF. V is TRBV28 and J is TRBJ1-3, with D maybe TRBD1 (5 bases). The CDR3 covers 15 residues. CDR1 is MDHEN and CDR2 is SYDVKM in the germline V gene. Trimming pared 4 bases from V and 4 bases from J, leaving 14 bases between.

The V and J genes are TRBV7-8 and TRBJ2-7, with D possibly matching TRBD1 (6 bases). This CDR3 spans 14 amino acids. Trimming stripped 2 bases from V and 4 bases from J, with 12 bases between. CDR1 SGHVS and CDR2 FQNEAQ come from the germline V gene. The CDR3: CASSLSGTTYEQYF. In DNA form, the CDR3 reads TGTGCCAGCAGCTTATCCGGGACAACTTACGAGCAGTACTTC.

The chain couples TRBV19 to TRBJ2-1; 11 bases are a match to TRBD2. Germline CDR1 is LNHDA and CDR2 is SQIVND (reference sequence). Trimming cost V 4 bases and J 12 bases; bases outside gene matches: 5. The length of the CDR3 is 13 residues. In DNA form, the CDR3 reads TGTGCCAGTAGTACCGGGACTAGCGGTTCGCAGTTCTTC. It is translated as CASSTGTSGSQFF. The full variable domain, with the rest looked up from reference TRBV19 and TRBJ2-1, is DGGITQSPKYLFRKEGQNVTLSCEQNLNHDAMYWYRQDPGQGLRLIYYSQIVNDFQKGDIAEGYSVSREKKESFPLTVTSAQKNPTAFYLCASSTGTSGSQFFGPGTRLTVL.

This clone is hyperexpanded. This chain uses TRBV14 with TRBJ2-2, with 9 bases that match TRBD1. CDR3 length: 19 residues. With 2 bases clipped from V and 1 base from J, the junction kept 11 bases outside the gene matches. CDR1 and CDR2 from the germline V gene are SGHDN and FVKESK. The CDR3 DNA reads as TGTGCCAGCAGCCAACACAGGGGGCCCTTTATAGGGAACACCGGGGAGCTGTTTTTT. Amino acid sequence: CASSQHRGPFIGNTGELFF. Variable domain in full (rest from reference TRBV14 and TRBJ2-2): EAGVTQFPSHSVIEKGQTVTLRCDPISGHDNLYWYRRVMGKEIKFLLHFVKESKQDESGMPNNRFLAERTGGTYSTLKVQPAELEDSGVYFCASSQHRGPFIGNTGELFFGEGSRLTVL.

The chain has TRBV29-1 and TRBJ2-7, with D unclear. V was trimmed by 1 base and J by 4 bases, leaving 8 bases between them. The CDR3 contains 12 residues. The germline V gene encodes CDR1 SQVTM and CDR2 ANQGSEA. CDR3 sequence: CSVEGPFYEQYF. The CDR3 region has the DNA TGCAGCGTTGAAGGACCCTTTTACGAGCAGTACTTC.

CDR3 in DNA: TGCGCCAGCAGACCCGGGACTTACAATCAGCCCCAGCATTTT. Its protein is CASRPGTYNQPQHF. J is TRBJ1-5 and V is TRBV10-2; tentatively, D is TRBD1 (5 bases). Per germline, CDR1 WSHSY and CDR2 SAAADI. The germline V and J ends were trimmed by 6 bases and 3 bases, with 12 bases remaining between them. This CDR3 is built from 14 residues.

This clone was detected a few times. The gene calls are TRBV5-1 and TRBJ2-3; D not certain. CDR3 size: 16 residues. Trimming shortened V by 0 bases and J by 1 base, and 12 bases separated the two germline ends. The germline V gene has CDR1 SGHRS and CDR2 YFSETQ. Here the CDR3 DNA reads TGCGCCAGCAGCTTGGAACAGACCTCCCGCACAGATACGCAGTATTTT. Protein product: CASSLEQTSRTDTQYF.